These T cell receptor beta chains were read from a single sample in a study of shared clonotypes between healthy human individuals. Sequenced by immunoSEQ multiplex PCR; TCRdb stores in-frame clones only, minus some. This sample has approximately 1.1 million clones, with about four fifths found just once. Sequenced input: memory CD4+ T cells from PBMCs. These receptor sequences come from a man between 18 and 35 years old in good health. Some clones in this sample may be carry-over from other donors' samples. Each CDR3 is given with its conserved first and last residue. A D gene is named only where the DNA matches it firmly. Clone size appears in some rows only: once, few, many, or a class for an expanded clone.

J	D	V	size	DNA	CDR3
TRBJ2-7	TRBD1	TRBV6-5	.	TGTGCCAGCAGTCTTCGACAGGGAAGAACCTACGAGCAGTACTTC	CASSLRQGRTYEQYF
TRBJ1-5	.	TRBV19	.	TGTGCCAGTAGTAGCGAGGGGAATCAGCCCCAGCATTTT	CASSSEGNQPQHF
TRBJ1-4	TRBD1	TRBV6-1	once	TGTGCCAGCAGTGAAGATAAAGGACAGGGGGCGGTGGGCAAACTGTTTTTT	CASSEDKGQGAVGKLFF
TRBJ2-3	TRBD2	TRBV6-5	.	TGTGCCAGCACCCCGGGGGGGGTTGGTGTAAATACGCAGTATTTT	CASTPGGVGVNTQYF
TRBJ2-7	TRBD2	TRBV6-5	.	TGTGCCAGCATGGGGGGAGGGCAACACGAGCAGTACTTC	CASMGGGQHEQYF
TRBJ2-1	.	TRBV7-3	once	TGTGCCAGCAGCTTGCAGGGTAGATCCTACAATGAGCAGTTCTTC	CASSLQGRSYNEQFF
TRBJ1-3	.	TRBV4-3	.	TGCGCCAGCAGCCAAGCGCAATCCGGAAACACCATATATTTT	CASSQAQSGNTIYF
TRBJ2-2	TRBD1	TRBV6-5	.	TGTGCCAGCAGTTGGGGACAGGGCCAGAACACCGGGGAGCTGTTTTTT	CASSWGQGQNTGELFF
TRBJ2-7	TRBD2	TRBV28	many	TGTGCCACCATAGCGGGAGGTCTGTACGAGCAGTACTTC	CATIAGGLYEQYF
TRBJ1-3	.	TRBV7-2	.	TGTGCCAGCAGCTTCTCGGGAGGCGGCGCAGGAAACACCATATATTTT	CASSFSGGGAGNTIYF
TRBJ1-1	.	TRBV30	.	TGTGCCTGGAACCCGGGGGGGGTTACTGAAGCTTTCTTT	CAWNPGGVTEAFF
TRBJ1-4	.	TRBV11-2	.	TGTGCCAGCAGCTTAACTACAACTAATGAAAAACTGTTTTTT	CASSLTTTNEKLFF
TRBJ1-2	.	TRBV7-2	few	TGTGCCAGCAGCTTAGATCGACCGGCCCTCTACACCTTC	CASSLDRPALYTF
TRBJ1-5	.	TRBV27	once	TGTGCCAGCCGCTTAAACGACCGACCCAATCAGCCCCAGCATTTT	CASRLNDRPNQPQHF
TRBJ2-5	TRBD1	TRBV7-9	.	TGTGCCAGCAGCTTAGGGACAGGGGAAGAGACCCAGTACTTC	CASSLGTGEETQYF
TRBJ2-3	.	TRBV5-4	once	TGTGCCAGCAGCTTGGATGGCGGGAGCACAGATACGCAGTATTTT	CASSLDGGSTDTQYF
TRBJ2-5	TRBD2	TRBV4-3	.	TGCGCCAGCAGCCGGACTAGCGGGAGTTGGGAGACCCAGTACTTC	CASSRTSGSWETQYF
TRBJ2-5	TRBD2	TRBV28	.	TGTGCCAGCCTAGCGGGAGATCGACAGACCCAGTACTTC	CASLAGDRQTQYF
TRBJ2-2	TRBD2	TRBV7-3	once	TGTGCCAGCAGCCCGAGGTCGGGGGGCACCGGGGAGCTGTTTTTT	CASSPRSGGTGELFF
TRBJ1-4	.	TRBV7-2	.	TGTGCCAGCAGCTTAACGGGGGGCCCCTTGGGTGAAAAACTGTTTTTT	CASSLTGGPLGEKLFF
TRBJ1-2	TRBD1	TRBV11-2	once	TGTGCCAGCAGCCCACAGGGGTTTGCTGGCTACACCTTC	CASSPQGFAGYTF
TRBJ2-3	TRBD2	TRBV5-1	.	TGCGCCAGCAGCCTTCAAGCGGGAGTTGATACGCAGTATTTT	CASSLQAGVDTQYF
TRBJ1-6	.	TRBV30	.	TGTGCCTGGAGGACAGTTTCTTATTCACCCCTCCACTTT	CAWRTVSYSPLHF
TRBJ2-7	TRBD1	TRBV6-6	once	TGTGCCAGCAGTTACGTAGGACAGGGGGCCTACGAGCAGTACTTC	CASSYVGQGAYEQYF
TRBJ2-1	TRBD1	TRBV7-6	.	TGTGCCAGCAGGAAGATTCCGGGACAGGGAGATGAGCAGTTCTTC	CASRKIPGQGDEQFF
TRBJ1-1	.	TRBV9	few	TGTGCCAGCAGCCTCACAGGGTATACGAACACTGAAGCTTTCTTT	CASSLTGYTNTEAFF
TRBJ1-1	TRBD1	TRBV5-6	once	TGTGCCAGCAGCTTCCGACTTACGACAGGGCTTGAAGCTTTCTTT	CASSFRLTTGLEAFF